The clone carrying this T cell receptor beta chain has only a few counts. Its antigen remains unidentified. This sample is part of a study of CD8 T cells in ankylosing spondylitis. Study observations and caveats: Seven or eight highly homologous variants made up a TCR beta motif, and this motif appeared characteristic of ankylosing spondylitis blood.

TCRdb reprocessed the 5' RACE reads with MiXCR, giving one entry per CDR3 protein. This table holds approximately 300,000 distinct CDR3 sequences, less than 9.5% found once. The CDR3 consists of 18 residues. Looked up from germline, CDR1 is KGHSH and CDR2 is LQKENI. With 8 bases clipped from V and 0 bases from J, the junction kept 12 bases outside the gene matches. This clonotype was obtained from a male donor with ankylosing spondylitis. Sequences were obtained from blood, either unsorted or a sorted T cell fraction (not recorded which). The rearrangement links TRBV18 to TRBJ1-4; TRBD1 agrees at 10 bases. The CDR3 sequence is CASTRTGGSVATNEKLFF. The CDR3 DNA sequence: TGTGCCAGCACGCGGACAGGGGGATCCGTTGCAACTAATGAAAAACTGTTTTTT.